These T cell receptor beta chains were read from a single sample in a study of response to subunit inactivated influenza vaccine. TCRdb called the RT-PCR reads again in MiXCR, with one record for every CDR3 protein. There are some 520,000 distinct CDR3 sequences in the sample; approximately 16% occur only once, and roughly 3% lies in the top ten. The input for sequencing was CD4+ T cells sorted from PBMCs, taken less than 30 months after vaccination. These receptor sequences come from a man aged 50 to 75 who received an inactivated influenza vaccine. CDR3s include the opening cysteine and the closing phenylalanine or tryptophan. The order of the fields is J gene, D gene, V gene, CDR3 protein. D genes are given only for firm matches.

TRBJ2-7,-,TRBV24-1,CATSDYGYEQYF
TRBJ2-7,TRBD1,TRBV2,CASRRSGTGGHEQYF
TRBJ2-1,TRBD2,TRBV24-1,CATSDGILAGGSEQFF
TRBJ2-1,-,TRBV2,CASRSEGRWSEQFF
TRBJ1-2,TRBD1,TRBV20-1,CSALGQGHGYTF
TRBJ2-3,-,TRBV10-1,CASSESAVRADTQYF
TRBJ2-7,-,TRBV10-3,CAISDGGLDYEQYF
TRBJ2-1,-,TRBV12-3/TRBV12-4,CASQHREYNEQFF
TRBJ2-1,-,TRBV7-2,CASSNSGIEQFF
TRBJ2-1,TRBD2,TRBV20-1,CSARVGSGSGNEQFF
TRBJ1-4,TRBD1,TRBV2,CARSTHSTGFPAYEKLFF
TRBJ2-2,-,TRBV4-2,CASSQENRAGELFF
TRBJ2-5,-,TRBV10-3,CATRPAGYQETQYF
TRBJ1-5,-,TRBV20-1,CSARRDQPQHF
TRBJ1-3,-,TRBV7-2,CASSGDRWKNTIYF
TRBJ2-1,-,TRBV24-1,CATGVGGNYNEQFF
TRBJ1-5,-,TRBV20-1,CSARGPGSNQPQHF
TRBJ2-2,-,TRBV9,CASSLDIRAGELFF
TRBJ1-2,-,TRBV10-3,CAIRLDNRDNNYGYTF
TRBJ1-1,TRBD1,TRBV5-1,CASSLQGQNTEAFF
TRBJ1-5,TRBD1,TRBV10-2,CATRDRVDQPQHF
TRBJ2-7,TRBD1,TRBV29-1,CSVGTGVSYEQYF
TRBJ1-1,-,TRBV20-1,CSLLRDMNTEAFF
TRBJ2-3,TRBD1,TRBV10-3,CAIRFSRGSDTQYF
TRBJ2-7,-,TRBV12-3/TRBV12-4,CASSLYSYEQYF
TRBJ1-1,-,TRBV5-1,CASTRGARDTEAFF
TRBJ2-1,-,TRBV12-3/TRBV12-4,CASSFGIYNEQFF
TRBJ2-5,TRBD2,TRBV10-3,CAISAGGEGETQYF
TRBJ2-7,TRBD2,TRBV6-1,CASSPGLAGAHEQYF
TRBJ1-2,-,TRBV6-2/TRBV6-3,CASSYGFVGYGYTF
TRBJ2-1,-,TRBV6-2/TRBV6-3,CASSSGRELLKQFF
TRBJ2-1,TRBD1,TRBV7-8,CASSLALDRQGAWNEQFF
TRBJ2-5,TRBD1,TRBV4-2,CASSQQGVQETQYF
TRBJ2-1,-,TRBV12-3/TRBV12-4,CASTQGWGNEQFF
TRBJ1-6,-,TRBV20-1,CSALDGESPLHF
TRBJ2-7,TRBD1,TRBV6-1,CASPGQGSSEQYF
TRBJ1-1,-,TRBV4-1,CASSPQTQVNTEAFF
TRBJ1-5,TRBD1,TRBV2,CASSIPGQGNQPQHF
TRBJ1-2,-,TRBV20-1,CRPRDYGYTF
TRBJ1-2,-,TRBV20-1,CSASYNPARGYTF
TRBJ2-7,-,TRBV6-5,CASSLLGPGEGYEQYF
TRBJ2-2,TRBD2,TRBV20-1,CSARRGRAGELFF
TRBJ2-7,-,TRBV28,CASSQNPSYEQYF
TRBJ2-3,-,TRBV6-1,CASSRSPPLGPTDTQYF
TRBJ2-3,-,TRBV9,CASSVREISTDTQYF